Listed here are 29 T cell receptor beta chains from one sample, sequenced in a study of shared clonotypes between healthy human individuals. Sequencing used immunoSEQ multiplex PCR; TCRdb keeps in-frame clones, though not all of them. The profile shows roughly 2.2 million clones, 90% to 95% of them singletons. Sequenced sample: naive CD4+ T cells from PBMCs. The subset is: CD45RA+ positively selected. The receptor source for this set is a man between 18 and 29 years old in good health. Some clones in this sample may be carry-over from other donors' samples.

On this clone itself: This same CDR3 is encoded by further DNA sequences in the sample. The V and J genes are TRBV5-1 and TRBJ2-7; weak D call: TRBD2 (6 bases). With 3 bases removed from V and 0 bases from J, the gap between germline ends came to 10 bases. The CDR3 length is 14 residues. The germline V gene has CDR1 SGHRS and CDR2 YFSETQ. In nucleotides, the CDR3 is TGCGCCAGCAGCTCGACCGGGAGCTCCTACGAGCAGTACTTC. It yields the protein CASSSTGSSYEQYF. Complete variable domain (other parts from reference TRBV5-1 and TRBJ2-7): KAGVTQTPRYLIKTRGQQVTLSCSPISGHRSVSWYQQTPGQGLQFLFEYFSETQRNKGNFPGRFSGRQFSNSRSEMNVSTLELGDSALYLCASSSTGSSYEQYFGPGTRLTVT.

This chain uses TRBV7-9 with TRBJ1-2; 11 bases fit TRBD1. The V and J ends lost 3 bases and 5 bases, in that order; junction bases with no gene match: 8. In germline, CDR1 is SEHNR, CDR2 FQNEAQ (reference sequence). CDR3 length: 16 residues. In DNA form, the CDR3 reads TGTGCCAGCAGCTTCCGTGTCGGGACAGGGGGTTATGGCTACACCTTC. Translating gives CASSFRVGTGGYGYTF.

The chain uses TRBV6-6 and TRBJ2-3, with a possible D match to TRBD2 (7 bases). Germline assignment: CDR1 MNHNY and CDR2 SVGAGI (reference sequence). V was clipped by 2 bases and J by 3 bases, with 15 bases between them. This CDR3 has 16 residues. CDR3 amino acids: CASSYTGGAKTDTQYF. The CDR3 coding sequence is TGTGCCAGCAGTTACACGGGGGGCGCGAAGACAGATACGCAGTATTTT.

The chain is built from TRBV27 and TRBJ2-3; the D call may be TRBD1 or TRBD2 (5 bases each). Trimming took 6 bases from V and 4 from J, leaving 14 bases between them. Germline CDR1 is MNHEY and CDR2 is SMNVEV (reference sequence). There are 14 residues in the CDR3. The CDR3 loop reads CASSPWGSPDTQYF. The CDR3 coding sequence is TGTGCCAGCAGCCCCTGGGGGAGCCCAGATACGCAGTATTTT.

CDR3 in amino acids: CASSLVSSRGDTQYF. In DNA, the CDR3 is TGTGCCAGCAGCTTAGTATCCTCAAGGGGAGATACGCAGTATTTT. The J gene is TRBJ2-3, the V gene TRBV11-2, with D possibly TRBD1 on 5 matching bases. The CDR3 is 15 residues long. Germline V gives CDR1 SGHAT, CDR2 FQNNGV. V lost 1 base, J lost 5 bases, and 13 bases lay in between.

The chain uses TRBV5-4 and TRBJ2-5; tentative D call: TRBD2 (5 bases). This CDR3 contains 16 residues. Trimming pared 4 bases from V and 2 bases from J, leaving 18 bases between. Germline values: CDR1 SGHNT, CDR2 YYREEE (reference sequence). The CDR3 protein is CASSGEIAGVQETQYF. The CDR3 DNA sequence: TGTGCCAGCAGCGGAGAAATCGCGGGTGTACAAGAGACCCAGTACTTC.

This clone was counted a few times. Different DNA sequences within this sample yield the same CDR3. The V and J genes are TRBV19 and TRBJ2-1; D perhaps matches TRBD2 (5 bases). The ends were cut back, 8 bases at V and 1 base at J, with 6 bases in the middle. The CDR3 extends over 12 amino acids. Germline V gene sequence: CDR1 LNHDA, CDR2 SQIVND (reference sequence). CDR3 region: CASRDSYNEQFF. CDR3 bases: TGTGCCAGTCGGGATTCCTACAATGAGCAGTTCTTC.

A word on this clone: The same CDR3 can be traced to other DNA sequences in this sample. This sequence joins TRBV28 and TRBJ2-7; TRBD2 is a possible D gene (7 bases). Germline CDR1 is MDHEN and CDR2 is SYDVKM. This CDR3 contains 13 residues. Trimming left V 3 bases short and J 3 bases short, with 9 bases between. CDR3 protein: CASSLGGRYEQYF. CDR3 sequence (DNA): TGTGCCAGCAGTTTGGGGGGGCGCTACGAGCAGTACTTC.

The chain carries TRBV19 and TRBJ2-7, with TRBD2 identical over 9 bases. V was pared by 4 bases and J by 0 bases, with 10 bases of the junction left unmatched. This CDR3 region has 17 residues. Germline loops: CDR1 LNHDA, CDR2 SQIVND (reference sequence). CDR3 sequence: CASSTTQAGGTSYEQYF. DNA for the CDR3: TGTGCCAGTAGTACGACCCAAGCGGGAGGTACCTCCTACGAGCAGTACTTC.

The gene calls are TRBV9 and TRBJ1-2; D is unclear. Between the trimmed V and J ends, which lost 4 bases and 6 bases, there was a span of 13 bases. CDR1 and CDR2 from the germline V gene are SGDLS and YYNGEE. The CDR3 runs 13 residues. CDR3 nucleotide sequence: TGTGCCAGCAGCCCCGCAGGCATCGATGGCTACACCTTC. This codes for CASSPAGIDGYTF.

The rearrangement uses TRBV9 and TRBJ1-4, with D unclear. The CDR3 is made up of 14 amino acids. Germline V lookup: CDR1 SGDLS, CDR2 YYNGEE. Trimming took off 0 bases at V and 8 bases at J, with 11 bases between the two ends. CDR3 region: CASSVAQSREKLFF. The CDR3 DNA reads TGTGCCAGCAGCGTAGCACAGTCGAGGGAAAAACTGTTTTTT.

This clone is a singleton in its sample. The chain is built from TRBV2 and TRBJ1-2; no firm D call. Germline V CDR1 and CDR2: SNHLY, FYNNEI. V was shortened by 2 bases and J by 7 bases, with 8 bases between the two germline ends. The CDR3 runs to 12 residues. DNA for the CDR3: TGTGCCAGCAGTGAACAGATGGGTGGCTACACCTTC. Amino acid sequence: CASSEQMGGYTF.

J is TRBJ1-1 and V is TRBV28; TRBD1 is a possible D gene (6 bases). The CDR3 has 14 amino acids. Trimming shortened V by 6 bases and J by 11 bases, and 22 bases separated the two germline ends. Germline values: CDR1 MDHEN, CDR2 SYDVKM. CDR3 DNA: TGTGCCAGCAGCCGCTCGGGGGGCGCCACGGGGGCTTTCTTT. Translation gives CASSRSGGATGAFF.

V usage is TRBV2 and J usage is TRBJ2-1; the match to TRBD2 covers 7 bases. V shed 8 bases and J 9 bases; nucleotides not matched to a gene: 10. CDR1 SNHLY and CDR2 FYNNEI come from the germline V gene. This CDR3 spans 13 amino acids. Written as DNA, the CDR3 is TGTGCCAGCGTCGTGGGGCGGGAGACTGAGCAGTTCTTC. It is translated as CASVVGRETEQFF.

The chain couples TRBV6-5 to TRBJ2-7; D gene unclear. The germline V gene has CDR1 MNHEY and CDR2 SVGAGI. This CDR3 has 14 residues. Trimming removed 5 bases from V and 6 bases from J, with 17 bases in between. The CDR3 spells CASSPGVSTSEQYF. Here the CDR3 DNA reads TGTGCCAGCAGTCCCGGTGTCAGTACCTCCGAGCAGTACTTC.

V and J are TRBV28 and TRBJ2-3, with no clear D. Trimming took 9 bases from V and 0 from J, leaving 19 bases between them. Germline V gene lookup returns CDR1 MDHEN and CDR2 SYDVKM. This CDR3 is 16 amino acids long. CDR3 sequence (DNA): TGTGCCAGGGCGCTGGGCAGATCAGATAGCACAGATACGCAGTATTTT. It yields the protein CARALGRSDSTDTQYF.

V gene TRBV4-2 combines with J gene TRBJ1-4; D is uncertain. This CDR3 comprises 14 residues. Per the germline V gene, CDR1 is LGHNA and CDR2 is YNFKEQ. Trimming pared 1 base from V and 8 bases from J, leaving 11 bases between. CDR3 nucleotides: TGTGCCAGCAGCCAAGGGGGTGGGGAGGAAAAACTGTTTTTT. Protein: CASSQGGGEEKLFF.

This clone was detected once. The chain uses TRBV5-1 and TRBJ2-7, with D possibly matching TRBD2 (6 bases). Trimming removed 0 bases at V and 3 bases at J, with 10 bases between. Germline V lookup: CDR1 SGHRS, CDR2 YFSETQ. CDR3 length: 14 residues. CDR3 sequence reads: CASSLGSSGYEQYF. The CDR3 DNA sequence: TGCGCCAGCAGCTTGGGCAGTAGCGGCTACGAGCAGTACTTC.

The chain has TRBV5-1 and TRBJ1-1, with a possible D match to TRBD1 (5 bases). V dropped 4 bases and J dropped 4 bases, with 14 bases sitting between them. The CDR3 extends over 14 amino acids. Germline values: CDR1 SGHRS, CDR2 YFSETQ. The CDR3 DNA is TGCGCCAGCAGCGCTGGTTCGGGGGGCACTGAAGCTTTCTTT. It yields the protein CASSAGSGGTEAFF. Complete variable domain (other parts from reference TRBV5-1 and TRBJ1-1): KAGVTQTPRYLIKTRGQQVTLSCSPISGHRSVSWYQQTPGQGLQFLFEYFSETQRNKGNFPGRFSGRQFSNSRSEMNVSTLELGDSALYLCASSAGSGGTEAFFGQGTRLTVV.

V is TRBV28 and J is TRBJ1-2, with 7 bases that match TRBD1. Germline CDR1 MDHEN, CDR2 SYDVKM. The CDR3 runs 16 residues. J was trimmed by 0 bases and V by 6 bases; bases with no gene match: 10. The DNA of the CDR3 is TGTGCCAGCAGCGCTCCGGGACAGCTAGCTAACTATGGCTACACCTTC. Translating it yields CASSAPGQLANYGYTF.

The gene calls are TRBV11-1 and TRBJ2-7; 8 bases map to TRBD1. The CDR3 sequence is 15 residues long. In germline, CDR1 is SGHAT, CDR2 FQDESV (reference sequence). Trimming at V came to 1 base and at J to 4 bases, leaving 6 bases not matched to a gene. This chain's CDR3 is CASSLVGDRMYEQYF. The CDR3, as DNA: TGTGCCAGCAGCTTAGTAGGGGACAGGATGTACGAGCAGTACTTC. Looking up the rest from reference TRBV11-1 and TRBJ2-7 gives the full variable domain: EAEVAQSPRYKITEKSQAVAFWCDPISGHATLYWYRQILGQGPELLVQFQDESVVDDSQLPKDRFSAERLKGVDSTLKIQPAELGDSAMYLCASSLVGDRMYEQYFGPGTRLTVT.

Details on this clone: The sample has other DNA sequences that encode this CDR3 too. The chain is built from TRBV6-1 and TRBJ2-3; the D is unclear. This CDR3 is built from 14 residues. The germline CDR1 and CDR2 sequences are MNHNS and SASEGT. V lost 4 bases and J 1 base, leaving 9 bases between the germline ends. The DNA of the CDR3 is TGTGCCAGCAGTGTTGGAGCTCGCACAGATACGCAGTATTTT. Translated, it gives CASSVGARTDTQYF.

The V gene is TRBV11-3, the J gene TRBJ2-5; D gene unclear. The germline CDR1 and CDR2 sequences are SGHNT and YENEEA. The CDR3 has 14 amino acids. V was pared by 5 bases and J by 4 bases, with 14 bases between. This CDR3 reads CASSPDLSGETQYF. In DNA form, the CDR3 reads TGTGCCAGCAGCCCGGACCTATCTGGAGAGACCCAGTACTTC.

This clone was observed once. The chain uses TRBV7-2 and TRBJ2-2, with D possibly being TRBD1 or TRBD2 (6 bases each). The CDR3 is 17 amino acids. CDR1 and CDR2 from the germline V gene are SGHTA and FQGNSA. Trimming pared 1 base from V and 0 bases from J, leaving 12 bases between. The CDR3 region is CASSLVGGQANTGELFF. The CDR3 nucleotides are TGTGCCAGCAGCTTAGTGGGGGGCCAGGCGAACACCGGGGAGCTGTTTTTT. The full variable domain, with the rest looked up from reference TRBV7-2 and TRBJ2-2, is GAGVSQSPSNKVTEKGKDVELRCDPISGHTALYWYRQSLGQGLEFLIYFQGNSAPDKSGLPSDRFSAERTGGSVSTLTIQRTQQEDSAVYLCASSLVGGQANTGELFFGEGSRLTVL.

The V gene is TRBV6-5, the J gene TRBJ2-7, with unresolved D. V was trimmed by 4 bases and J by 5 bases, leaving 6 bases between them. This CDR3 comprises 11 residues. CDR1 is MNHEY and CDR2 is SVGAGI in the germline V gene. CDR3 residues: CASSLGNEQYF. The DNA of the CDR3 is TGTGCCAGCAGTTTGGGGAACGAGCAGTACTTC.

The chain links TRBV11-3 to TRBJ2-1; D may be TRBD2 (6 bases). This CDR3 spans 11 amino acids. The germline V and J ends were trimmed by 6 bases and 12 bases, with 12 bases remaining between them. The germline V gene encodes CDR1 SGHNT and CDR2 YENEEA. CDR3 loop: CASSSGLGQFF. The CDR3, as DNA: TGTGCCAGCAGTTCGGGACTGGGGCAGTTCTTC.

For this clone: Within the sample, other DNA sequences also encode this same CDR3. The rearrangement uses TRBV7-2 and TRBJ1-2; D remains unclear. This CDR3 region has 13 residues. The germline CDR1 and CDR2 sequences are SGHTA and FQGNSA. The V gene lost 6 bases and the J gene lost 0 bases, with 8 bases spanning the gap. The CDR3 bases are TGTGCCAGCAGTCCACGGGCTAACTATGGCTACACCTTC. Its translation: CASSPRANYGYTF.

The rearrangement joins TRBV5-1 to TRBJ2-3, with 7 bases fitting TRBD2. The CDR3 totals 16 residues. Germline V gene sequence: CDR1 SGHRS, CDR2 YFSETQ. V lost 2 bases and J lost 6; bases outside the gene matches: 12. The CDR3 DNA sequence: TGCGCCAGCAGCTTCGGGCTAGCGGACTCCTGGGATACGCAGTATTTT. Translating gives CASSFGLADSWDTQYF. Supplemented by reference TRBV5-1 and TRBJ2-3, the full variable domain reads KAGVTQTPRYLIKTRGQQVTLSCSPISGHRSVSWYQQTPGQGLQFLFEYFSETQRNKGNFPGRFSGRQFSNSRSEMNVSTLELGDSALYLCASSFGLADSWDTQYFGPGTRLTVL.

On this clone: Other DNA sequences in this sample translate to the same CDR3. V and J are TRBV27 and TRBJ2-7, with 10 bases aligning to TRBD2. Germline CDR1 and CDR2: MNHEY and SMNVEV (reference sequence). V shed 2 bases, J shed 2 bases, and the junction held 3 bases outside the gene matches. This CDR3 has 15 residues. The CDR3 DNA sequence: TGTGCCAGCAGTTTAGGGCTAGCGGGAGCCTACGAGCAGTACTTC. It encodes CASSLGLAGAYEQYF.